Following are 5 T cell receptor beta chains from one sample sequenced in a study of shared clonotypes between healthy human individuals. TCRdb keeps only in-frame clones here, not all; method: immunoSEQ multiplex PCR. The sample consists of around 1.1 million clones, about 80% of them appearing once. Sample: memory CD4+ T cells from PBMCs. Subset described: CD45RA-negative fraction. The receptors were sampled from a man aged 18 to 29 in good health. Some clones in this sample may be carry-over from other donors' samples.

The chain combines TRBV10-3 with TRBJ2-1; 7 nucleotides agree with TRBD2. Germline V gene lookup returns CDR1 ENHRY and CDR2 SYGVKD. This CDR3 contains 13 residues. V trimming: 6 bases; J trimming: 4 bases; junction bases outside the gene matches: 3. CDR3 sequence: CAISGGIYNEQFF. CDR3 nucleotide sequence: TGTGCCATCAGCGGGGGGATTTACAATGAGCAGTTCTTC.

The chain uses TRBV7-6 and TRBJ2-1; no clear D gene. Germline values: CDR1 SGHVS, CDR2 FNYEAQ. The V gene lost 4 bases and the J gene lost 0 bases, with 13 bases spanning the gap. This CDR3 is built from 16 residues. The CDR3 sequence is CASSSRTSSSYNEQFF. The CDR3 region has the DNA TGTGCCAGCAGCTCCCGGACCTCCAGCTCCTACAATGAGCAGTTCTTC. The whole variable domain, remainder taken from reference TRBV7-6 and TRBJ2-1, is GAGVSQSPRYKVTKRGQDVALRCDPISGHVSLYWYRQALGQGPEFLTYFNYEAQQDKSGLPNDRFSAERPEGSISTLTIQRTEQRDSAMYRCASSSRTSSSYNEQFFGPGTRLTVL.

The chain employs TRBV4-2 and TRBJ2-1; 7 bases fit TRBD2. V was clipped by 3 bases and J by 0 bases; unmatched bases: 5. The CDR3 has 16 residues. CDR1 and CDR2 from the germline V gene are LGHNA and YNFKEQ. Written as DNA, the CDR3 is TGTGCCAGCAGCCATACTAGCGCACGCTCCTACAATGAGCAGTTCTTC. This gives the protein CASSHTSARSYNEQFF.

The chain recombines TRBV5-4 with TRBJ2-1; TRBD2 is a possible D gene (6 bases). The V gene's germline CDR1 is SGHNT and CDR2 YYREEE (reference sequence). V was pared by 4 bases and J by 5 bases, with 16 bases between. CDR3 length equals 15 residues. CDR3 bases: TGTGCCAGCAGCCGGGAAGTGGAGCGGGACAATGAGCAGTTCTTC. It codes for CASSREVERDNEQFF.

This sequence joins TRBV2 and TRBJ1-3; a possible D gene is TRBD1 (6 bases). Trimming pared 10 bases from V and 0 bases from J, leaving 19 bases between. Germline assignment: CDR1 SNHLY and CDR2 FYNNEI. CDR3 length: 16 residues. CDR3 sequence (DNA): TGTGCCACCACCCCGGGGCAGGGGTCCTCTGGAAACACCATATATTTT. Translating it yields CATTPGQGSSGNTIYF.